This T cell receptor beta chain was recovered during a study of somatic mutations in cytotoxic T cells in rheumatoid arthritis. Notes on the study in general: In about an eighth of the roughly 60 patients, the largest CD8+ clone exceeded 20% of CD8+ cells.

By positive magnetic bead selection, CD4+ and CD8+ cells were isolated, and their purity was checked by flow cytometry. On this clone itself: What it recognizes is unknown.

V lost 8 bases, J lost 3 bases, and 26 bases lay in between. CDR1 and CDR2 from the germline V gene are MGHDK and SYGVNS. The CDR3 has 17 residues. Some clones are missing from TCRdb's copy, which holds only in-frame ones; the method was immunoSEQ multiplex PCR. The table has under 15,000 clones, about four fifths seen once. This receptor was identified in an adult with rheumatoid arthritis. The rearrangement uses TRBV25-1 and TRBJ2-7; D possibly corresponds to TRBD1 (6 bases). Sequences were obtained from CD8+ T cells sorted from blood. The CDR3 nucleotides are TGTGCCAGCGCCGTTAACACAGGAGGACAGAGAAACTACGAGCAGTACTTC. It translates to CASAVNTGGQRNYEQYF.